The 10 T cell receptor beta chains listed next were all sequenced from one sample in a study of T cells after yellow fever vaccination. TCRdb reanalysed the 5' RACE reads using MiXCR and keeps one entry per CDR3 protein. The profile covers 100,000 to 150,000 distinct CDR3 sequences, with 6.5% to 8% appearing a single time and around 2.6% taken by the ten largest. The sequenced sample was CD4+ T cells sorted from PBMCs, obtained around 10 days after the first yellow fever vaccination. These receptors all come from a man younger than 30 who received the YFV17D yellow fever vaccine.

This clonotype was found many times. V is TRBV7-2 and J is TRBJ1-5, with 8 bases lining up with TRBD1. Germline CDR1 SGHTA, CDR2 FQGNSA. V was pared by 3 bases and J by 6 bases, with 7 bases of the junction left unmatched. The CDR3 runs to 15 residues. The CDR3 region has the DNA TGTGCCAGCAGCTTCGGACAGGGTGGGACTCAGCCCCAGCATTTT. Translating gives CASSFGQGGTQPQHF.

This clonotype was detected many times. The genes are TRBV25-1 and TRBJ2-4; D gene ambiguous. V lost 1 base to trimming and J lost 2 bases, with 9 bases between them. Germline-derived CDR1 and CDR2 are MGHDK and SYGVNS. CDR3 size: 15 residues. The DNA of the CDR3 is TGTGCCAGCAGTGAATCTGGCGGCTCCAAAAACATTCAGTACTTC. Its protein is CASSESGGSKNIQYF.

The sample holds many counts of this clonotype. This chain connects TRBV5-1 to TRBJ2-5; D is unclear. The germline V gene encodes CDR1 SGHRS and CDR2 YFSETQ. V lost 1 base and J lost 1, with 8 bases in between. The CDR3 has 14 residues. DNA for the CDR3: TGCGCCAGCAGCTTGTCGTTTCGCCAAGAGACCCAGTACTTC. Translating gives CASSLSFRQETQYF. Full variable domain (remainder filled in from reference TRBV5-1 and TRBJ2-5): KAGVTQTPRYLIKTRGQQVTLSCSPISGHRSVSWYQQTPGQGLQFLFEYFSETQRNKGNFPGRFSGRQFSNSRSEMNVSTLELGDSALYLCASSLSFRQETQYFGPGTRLLVL.

This clonotype was recorded at least ten times. The chain has TRBV7-8 and TRBJ1-1; D ambiguous. Germline loops: CDR1 SGHVS, CDR2 FQNEAQ. The V gene lost 3 bases and the J gene lost 5 bases, with 7 bases spanning the gap. CDR3 length: 12 residues. CDR3 region: CASSLTGTEAFF. CDR3 coding DNA: TGTGCCAGCAGCTTGACGGGGACTGAAGCTTTCTTT.

This rearrangement joins TRBV7-9 to TRBJ1-6; 8 bases match TRBD1. The J segment lost 9 bases and the V segment lost 5 bases, leaving 9 bases of the junction unmatched. This CDR3 is built from 15 residues. Germline-derived CDR1 and CDR2 are SEHNR and FQNEAQ (reference sequence). This CDR3 is CASSPQGEGASPLHF. DNA for the CDR3: TGTGCCAGCAGCCCACAGGGGGAGGGAGCTTCACCCCTCCACTTT.

This chain connects TRBV4-1 to TRBJ2-1; D not resolved. Trimming left V 1 base short and J 5 bases short, with 15 bases between. Per the germline V gene, CDR1 is MGHRA and CDR2 is YSYEKL. The CDR3 is made up of 16 amino acids. The CDR3 sequence: CASSQVRPRGDNEQFF. The CDR3 DNA reads TGCGCCAGCAGCCAAGTTCGCCCTCGCGGTGACAATGAGCAGTTCTTC.

In its sample, this clonotype was seen many times. V and J are TRBV5-1 and TRBJ2-3, with 12 bases fitting TRBD2. This CDR3 region has 19 residues. Germline CDR1 and CDR2: SGHRS and YFSETQ. After removal of 0 bases from V and 1 base from J, the junction contained 9 bases not matched to a gene. The CDR3 protein is CASSLAGLAGGLGTDTQYF. CDR3 in DNA: TGCGCCAGCAGCTTGGCCGGGCTAGCGGGGGGGCTTGGCACAGATACGCAGTATTTT.

This clonotype was counted ten times or more. The chain links TRBV6-6 to TRBJ1-2; no firm D call. CDR1 and CDR2 (germline): MNHNY, SVGAGI (reference sequence). The CDR3 contains 11 residues. V was trimmed by 2 bases and J by 8 bases, leaving 6 bases between them. Here the CDR3 DNA reads TGTGCCAGCAGTTACCCTAGAGGCTACACCTTC. Protein: CASSYPRGYTF.

This clonotype was found many times. The chain recombines TRBV7-2 with TRBJ1-5; tentatively, D is TRBD1 (5 bases). The germline V gene encodes CDR1 SGHTA and CDR2 FQGNSA. This CDR3 region has 14 residues. V gave up 5 bases and J gave up 6 bases, with 14 bases separating them. This chain's CDR3 is CASSHGGESQPQHF. The CDR3 DNA follows: TGTGCCAGCAGCCACGGGGGGGAAAGTCAGCCCCAGCATTTT.

The sample holds a few counts of this clonotype. It may be a read error: a sequence one base away is much more abundant. The rearrangement joins TRBV2 to TRBJ1-5, with D uncertain. There are 13 residues in the CDR3. Germline V lookup: CDR1 SNHLY, CDR2 FYNNEI. The V gene lost 7 bases and the J gene lost 0 bases, with 7 bases spanning the gap. CDR3 sequence: CASNADSNQPQHF. CDR3 sequence (DNA): TGTGCCAGCAACGCTGATAGCAATCAGCCCCAGCATTTT.